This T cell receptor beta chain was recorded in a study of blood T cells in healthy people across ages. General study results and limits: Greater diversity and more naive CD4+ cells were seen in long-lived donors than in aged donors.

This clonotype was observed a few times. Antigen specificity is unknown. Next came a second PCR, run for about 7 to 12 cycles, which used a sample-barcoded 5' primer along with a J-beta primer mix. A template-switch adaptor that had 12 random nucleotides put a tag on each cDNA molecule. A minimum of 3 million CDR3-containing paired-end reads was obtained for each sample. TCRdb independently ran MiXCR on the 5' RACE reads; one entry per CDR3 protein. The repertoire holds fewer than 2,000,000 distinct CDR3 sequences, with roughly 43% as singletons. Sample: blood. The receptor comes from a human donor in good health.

As DNA, the CDR3 is TGTGCCAGCAGGAGTATTGTATCATGGGGTTTCCAAGATACGCAGTATTTT. It is translated as CASRSIVSWGFQDTQYF. The rearrangement links TRBV28 to TRBJ2-3; D call uncertain. The CDR3 is 17 residues long. The germline V and J ends were trimmed by 6 bases and 5 bases, with 24 bases remaining between them. Germline CDR1 and CDR2: MDHEN and SYDVKM.